This T cell receptor (beta chain) comes out of a study of regulatory T cells in long-lasting Graves disease. On this clonotype: The antigen remains unidentified.

Combining iRepertoire HTBI primers with Arm-PCR of CDR3 regions, the authors built TCR beta libraries. TCRdb independently ran MiXCR on the multiplex PCR reads; one entry per CDR3 protein. The sample records 350,000 to 550,000 distinct CDR3 sequences, less than 20% being singletons. Study-level findings and limits: Accuracy was possibly reduced by small sample size.

The length of the CDR3 is 13 residues. The germline V and J ends were trimmed by 1 base and 4 bases, with 7 bases remaining between them. The V gene's germline CDR1 is SGHDN and CDR2 FVKESK. Indicated time point: newly diagnosed GD, antithyroid drugs for less than 3 months. From RNA extracted from PBMCs, the TCR library was made. The same sample was also used in a study of T cells in Graves' hyperthyroidism and ophthalmopathy. In that study: The model's output predicted ophthalmopathy at a median of about 6.5 months prior to onset.

The rearrangement uses TRBV14 and TRBJ1-1; no firm D call. The sequence was obtained from a woman aged 18-29 years with Graves disease. This specimen was peripheral blood mononuclear cells (PBMCs), taken at new diagnosis, from a patient treated with antithyroid drugs. The CDR3 here is CASSQVDATEAFF. The CDR3 DNA sequence: TGTGCCAGCAGCCAAGTCGACGCCACTGAAGCTTTCTTT.